One and the same sample provided the 5 T cell receptor beta chains below, sequenced in a study of blood T cell repertoires in COVID-19. The assay was immunoSEQ multiplex PCR, and TCRdb's table has in-frame clones only and misses some. The table has 100,000 to 150,000 clones, approximately 84% seen once. The sequencing input was peripheral blood. These receptors originate from an elderly woman with acute or convalescent COVID-19.

The chain has TRBV5-1 and TRBJ2-7; TRBD2 aligns across 11 bases. The CDR3 runs 14 residues. Trimming cost V 5 bases and J 5 bases; bases outside gene matches: 6. CDR1 and CDR2 from the germline V gene are SGHRS and YFSETQ. CDR3 residues: CASSYSGRVHEQYF. DNA of the CDR3: TGCGCCAGCAGTTATAGCGGGAGGGTGCACGAGCAGTACTTC.

This clone was counted only a few times. The CDR3 nucleotides are TGTGCCAGCAGTCCCGCCAGGGGACCGGGGGAAGCTTTCTTT. This encodes CASSPARGPGEAFF. The V and J genes are TRBV6-2 or TRBV6-3 and TRBJ1-1; D might be TRBD1 (6 bases). The V gene lost 5 bases and the J gene lost 8 bases, with 18 bases spanning the gap. CDR1 is MNHEY, CDR2 SVGEGT, per germline. The CDR3 runs 14 residues.

V usage is TRBV24-1 and J usage is TRBJ2-1; the match to TRBD2 covers 11 bases. Looked up from germline, CDR1 is KGHDR and CDR2 is SFDVKD. Trimming cost V 6 bases and J 5 bases; bases outside gene matches: 5. This CDR3 is 15 amino acids long. CDR3 residues: CATSTSGSLDNEQFF. In DNA, the CDR3 is TGTGCCACCAGTACTAGCGGGAGTTTAGACAATGAGCAGTTCTTC.

This clone is a singleton in its sample. V usage is TRBV25-1 and J usage is TRBJ1-4, with 7 bases identical to TRBD1. The germline V gene has CDR1 MGHDK and CDR2 SYGVNS. V was pared by 2 bases and J by 10 bases, with 7 bases of the junction left unmatched. This CDR3 has 14 amino acids. The CDR3 region is CASSEDRVRAKLFF. CDR3 sequence (DNA): TGTGCCAGCAGTGAAGACAGGGTGCGGGCAAAACTGTTTTTT.

The rearrangement links TRBV7-8 to TRBJ1-2, with unresolved D. The CDR3 runs 13 residues. The germline CDR1 and CDR2 sequences are SGHVS and FQNEAQ. The V end was cut by 5 bases, the J end by 3 bases, with 10 bases between. In DNA form, the CDR3 reads TGTGCCAGCAGCCCACGCGGGGACTATGGCTACACCTTC. This translates into CASSPRGDYGYTF.